The rows below give T cell receptor beta chains drawn from one sample of a study of control samples from healthy donors and cancer patients. Clones were read by immunoSEQ multiplex PCR, and TCRdb kept only the in-frame ones, dropping some. The table includes 150,000 to 200,000 clones, almost 90% detected once. Sequenced: blood. The receptors here all came from a woman in her fifties or sixties in good health. The CDR3 runs from the conserved cysteine through the conserved F or W. The D gene is left open where the match is weak. Not all rows give a size; the values are once, few, many and, for expanded clones, a class.

D gene	J gene	clone size	V gene	CDR3 DNA	CDR3 protein
.	TRBJ2-5	.	TRBV7-9	TGTGCCAGCAGTTGGACAATGGAGACCCAGTACTTC	CASSWTMETQYF
.	TRBJ1-2	.	TRBV5-4	TGTGCCAGCAGCGCCCCGGCCGCCACGGTGGGCTATGGCTACACCTTC	CASSAPAATVGYGYTF
TRBD2	TRBJ2-7	once	TRBV24-1	TGTGCTCCGGTGATGATAGTCCCGGGACTAGCGGGTTGGGGGTACGAGCAGTACTTC	CAPVMIVPGLAGWGYEQYF
.	TRBJ1-2	.	TRBV6-5	TGTGCCAGCAGTTCCTCAGCTGGCTACACCTTC	CASSSSAGYTF
.	TRBJ2-5	.	TRBV29-1	TGCAGCGTTGACAGGTCCCGAGAGACCCAGTACTTC	CSVDRSRETQYF
TRBD2	TRBJ2-5	few	TRBV6-2/TRBV6-3	TGTGCCAGCAGTGGTCCGGGAGGAGAGACCCAGTACTTC	CASSGPGGETQYF
.	TRBJ2-3	once	TRBV28	TGTGCCACCTCGGACAGGGAGGGGACAGATACGCAGTATTTT	CATSDREGTDTQYF
TRBD2	TRBJ2-3	.	TRBV9	TGTGCCAGCAGCGGGCGGAGAGCGGGGGCCACAGATACGCAGTATTTT	CASSGRRAGATDTQYF
.	TRBJ2-3	.	TRBV7-3	TGTGCCAGCAGCCCCCTTGGGGAGGACACAGATACGCAGTATTTT	CASSPLGEDTDTQYF
.	TRBJ1-1	.	TRBV5-8	TGTGCCACAGACAGAGGATCTTGGGGGACTGAAGCTTTCTTT	CATDRGSWGTEAFF
.	TRBJ1-4	.	TRBV18	TGTGCCAGCTCACCACCGGGGGCGCGTGAAAAACTGTTTTTT	CASSPPGAREKLFF
.	TRBJ1-5	.	TRBV28	TGTGCCAGCAGTTCGACATTTCCCCAGCATTTT	CASSSTFPQHF
TRBD2	TRBJ2-3	.	TRBV6-5	TGTGCCAGCAGTTATTCGGCTAGCGGGACCCTGAGTACGCAGTATTTT	CASSYSASGTLSTQYF
.	TRBJ1-1	once	TRBV11-2	TGTGCCAGCAGCTCTACACCATCTGGGGACACTGAAGCTTTCTTT	CASSSTPSGDTEAFF
TRBD1	TRBJ1-5	.	TRBV24-1	TGTGCCACCAGTGATCCGGGACAGGGGGCGGGGGGCAATCAGCCCCAGCATTTT	CATSDPGQGAGGNQPQHF
.	TRBJ1-2	.	TRBV28	TGTGCCACTACACCGGGGAAGGTTCATGGCTACACCTTC	CATTPGKVHGYTF